One and the same sample provided the 22 T cell receptor beta chains below, sequenced in a study of blood T cell repertoires in COVID-19. Assay: immunoSEQ multiplex PCR; the TCRdb copy retains only in-frame clones and omits some. The data contain about 300,000 clones, about 89% of them seen just once; the ten biggest clones take up 4.6%. Sequenced sample: peripheral blood. Every receptor here comes from a man aged 35-49 years with acute or convalescent COVID-19.

The V call is TRBV2, the J call TRBJ1-1; the match to TRBD1 covers 9 bases. Trimming cost V 3 bases and J 4 bases; bases outside gene matches: 3. The CDR3 covers 14 residues. Germline V gives CDR1 SNHLY, CDR2 FYNNEI. CDR3 residues: CASSETGGGTEAFF. CDR3 nucleotides: TGTGCCAGCAGTGAGACAGGGGGAGGCACTGAAGCTTTCTTT.

The rearrangement links TRBV9 to TRBJ2-4; D is unresolved. CDR1 and CDR2 from the germline V gene are SGDLS and YYNGEE. This CDR3 region has 13 residues. Trimming removed 2 bases at V and 6 bases at J, with 9 bases between. The CDR3, as DNA: TGTGCCAGCAGCGTCGGGTTTTTAAACATTCAGTACTTC. Amino acid sequence: CASSVGFLNIQYF.

The chain couples TRBV12-3 or TRBV12-4 to TRBJ1-2, with D possibly TRBD1 on 6 matching bases. The CDR3 spans 13 residues. V dropped 3 bases and J dropped 7 bases, with 12 bases sitting between them. The DNA of the CDR3 is TGTGCCAGCAGTTTGCAGGGGAATCTTGGCTACACCTTC. It yields the protein CASSLQGNLGYTF.

This chain links TRBV6-5 with TRBJ1-2; 7 bases are shared with TRBD1. Trimming took 0 bases from V and 8 from J; bases not matched to a gene: 9. The CDR3 runs 15 residues. Germline V gene data show CDR1 as MNHEY and CDR2 as SVGAGI. The CDR3 DNA reads TGTGCCAGCAGTTACTCGAACAGGGGAATGGGGGGCTACACCTTC. Translated: CASSYSNRGMGGYTF.

The genes are TRBV29-1 and TRBJ2-2; TRBD2 matches at 7 bases. J lost 2 bases, V lost 7 bases, and 13 bases had no gene match. The CDR3 spans 16 residues. Germline loops: CDR1 SQVTM, CDR2 ANQGSEA. As DNA, the CDR3 is TGCAGCGCTGCCAGCTTGAGGACTAGAAACACCGGGGAGCTGTTTTTT. Encoded protein: CSAASLRTRNTGELFF.

The chain joins TRBV19 to TRBJ1-2; D remains unclear. Trimming pared 8 bases from V and 4 bases from J, leaving 11 bases between. CDR3 length: 12 residues. The V gene's germline CDR1 is LNHDA and CDR2 SQIVND (reference sequence). The CDR3 sequence: CASSAEGYGYTF. The DNA of the CDR3 is TGTGCCAGTTCGGCAGAGGGCTATGGCTACACCTTC.

The V gene is TRBV15, the J gene TRBJ2-3; the D gene is possibly TRBD2 (6 bases). V lost 1 base and J lost 2, with 13 bases in between. Germline V CDR1 and CDR2: LNHNV, YYDKDF (reference sequence). The CDR3 loop spans 16 amino acids. The CDR3 coding sequence is TGTGCCACCAGCAGAGGGGCTAGCGAGGACACAGATACGCAGTATTTT. Protein sequence: CATSRGASEDTDTQYF.

The V gene is TRBV30, the J gene TRBJ1-5, with 7 bases fitting TRBD1. The germline V gene encodes CDR1 GTSNPN and CDR2 SVGIG (reference sequence). CDR3 size: 19 residues. The V and J ends lost 5 bases and 3 bases, in that order; junction bases with no gene match: 22. CDR3 DNA: TGTGCCTGGTTCCAGGGGGAGGTTGTCATCGGAAATTTCAATCAGCCCCAGCATTTT. Its translation: CAWFQGEVVIGNFNQPQHF.

The V gene is TRBV9, the J gene TRBJ2-7; unclear D gene. Looked up from germline, CDR1 is SGDLS and CDR2 is YYNGEE. This CDR3 contains 14 residues. V lost 3 bases and J 0 bases, leaving 10 bases between the germline ends. CDR3 in DNA: TGTGCCAGCAGCGCAGCATACAGCTCCTACGAGCAGTACTTC. This encodes CASSAAYSSYEQYF.

This clone showed up just a few times. The CDR3 region has the DNA TGTGCCAGCTCACCACTGCGGGACACTGAAGCTTTCTTT. The encoded protein is CASSPLRDTEAFF. The V and J genes are TRBV18 and TRBJ1-1, with D uncertain. From germline, CDR1 is KGHSH and CDR2 LQKENI. V gave up 1 base and J gave up 3 bases, with 6 bases separating them. This CDR3 has 13 amino acids.

The rearrangement links TRBV5-1 to TRBJ2-3, with D maybe TRBD1 (5 bases). The CDR3 totals 15 residues. CDR1 and CDR2 from the germline V gene are SGHRS and YFSETQ. Trimming took 4 bases from V and 0 from J, leaving 12 bases between them. For the CDR3, the DNA is TGCGCCAGCAGCCCTACAGGTTTTAGCACAGATACGCAGTATTTT. It translates to CASSPTGFSTDTQYF.

The CDR3, as DNA: TGCGCCAGCAGGGGGGACAACGTTCTCAGCGGCTACACCTTC. Translation gives CASRGDNVLSGYTF. This chain joins TRBV5-1 and TRBJ1-2; a weak D match, TRBD1 (6 bases). The CDR3 has 14 amino acids. The germline gives CDR1 SGHRS, CDR2 YFSETQ. The V gene lost 5 bases and the J gene lost 8 bases, with 19 bases spanning the gap.

The chain uses TRBV19 and TRBJ1-2, with D maybe TRBD1 (6 bases). This CDR3 is built from 14 residues. The V end was cut by 4 bases, the J end by 4 bases, with 13 bases between. Germline-derived CDR1 and CDR2 are LNHDA and SQIVND (reference sequence). The CDR3 region is CASSTDRFPYGYTF. CDR3 nucleotides: TGTGCCAGTAGTACCGACAGGTTTCCCTATGGCTACACCTTC. Full variable domain (rest looked up from reference TRBV19 and TRBJ1-2): DGGITQSPKYLFRKEGQNVTLSCEQNLNHDAMYWYRQDPGQGLRLIYYSQIVNDFQKGDIAEGYSVSREKKESFPLTVTSAQKNPTAFYLCASSTDRFPYGYTFGSGTRLTVV.

This chain connects TRBV18 to TRBJ2-3; TRBD2 matches 8 bases. Looked up from germline, CDR1 is KGHSH and CDR2 is LQKENI. V dropped 5 bases and J dropped 1; count of bases not matched to a gene: 5. The CDR3 is made up of 15 amino acids. CDR3 loop: CASSTAGGRTDTQYF. The CDR3 nucleotides are TGTGCCAGCTCAACCGCGGGGGGCCGCACAGATACGCAGTATTTT.

The gene calls are TRBV24-1 and TRBJ2-7; TRBD1 might be the D (5 bases). Trimming pared 3 bases from V and 2 bases from J, leaving 13 bases between. CDR1 KGHDR and CDR2 SFDVKD come from the germline V gene. The CDR3 totals 15 residues. The CDR3 nucleotides read TGTGCCACCAGTGATCCCAGGGATGCCCCCTACGAGCAGTACTTC. This translates into CATSDPRDAPYEQYF.

The rearrangement uses TRBV7-7 and TRBJ1-1; D gene unclear. CDR1 SSHAT and CDR2 FNYEAQ come from the germline V gene (reference sequence). Trimming shortened V by 1 base and J by 0 bases, and 3 bases separated the two germline ends. CDR3 length equals 13 residues. Here the CDR3 DNA reads TGTGCCAGCAGCTTAGACATGAACACTGAAGCTTTCTTT. Translation gives CASSLDMNTEAFF.

The chain carries TRBV20-1 and TRBJ2-2; unclear D gene. Germline-derived CDR1 and CDR2 are DFQATT and SNEGSKA (reference sequence). Trimming shortened V by 3 bases and J by 2 bases, and 7 bases separated the two germline ends. This CDR3 spans 13 amino acids. CDR3 coding DNA: TGCAGTGCTAGTCCCTTTAACACCGGGGAGCTGTTTTTT. It specifies CSASPFNTGELFF.

The chain links TRBV7-9 to TRBJ2-1; TRBD2 agrees at 8 bases. CDR1 is SEHNR, CDR2 FQNEAQ, per germline (reference sequence). This CDR3 has 14 amino acids. V was clipped by 5 bases and J by 5 bases; unmatched bases: 5. CDR3 sequence: CASSTGGGNNEQFF. In nucleotides, the CDR3 is TGTGCCAGCAGCACTGGCGGGGGGAACAATGAGCAGTTCTTC. Full variable domain (missing parts from reference TRBV7-9 and TRBJ2-1): DTGVSQNPRHKITKRGQNVTFRCDPISEHNRLYWYRQTLGQGPEFLTYFQNEAQLEKSRLLSDRFSAERPKGSFSTLEIQRTEQGDSAMYLCASSTGGGNNEQFFGPGTRLTVL.

V is TRBV4-1 and J is TRBJ2-7; TRBD1 agrees at 7 bases. The germline CDR1 and CDR2 sequences are MGHRA and YSYEKL. CDR3 length equals 14 residues. Germline trimming cut 2 bases from V and 0 bases from J; bases unmatched to any gene: 1. CDR3 coding DNA: TGCGCCAGCAGCCAACGGGACAGCTCCTACGAGCAGTACTTC. It encodes CASSQRDSSYEQYF.

The V gene is TRBV7-2, the J gene TRBJ2-6, with TRBD1 identical over 7 bases. This CDR3 spans 17 amino acids. Trimming took 5 bases from V and 0 from J; bases not matched to a gene: 7. The germline V gene encodes CDR1 SGHTA and CDR2 FQGNSA. The CDR3 coding sequence is TGTGCCAGCAGCCCTGGACAGGTCAACTCTGGGGCCAACGTCCTGACTTTC. Its translation is CASSPGQVNSGANVLTF.

This rearrangement joins TRBV6-5 to TRBJ2-7, with D possibly being TRBD1 (5 bases). Germline CDR1 reads MNHEY; CDR2 reads SVGAGI. This CDR3 contains 11 residues. The germline V and J ends were trimmed by 7 bases and 7 bases, with 11 bases remaining between them. CDR3 nucleotides: TGTGCCAGCAAGGACACAGGAGAGCAGTACTTC. Its protein product is CASKDTGEQYF.

This chain joins TRBV18 and TRBJ2-1, with a tentative D call TRBD1 (5 bases). The germline V and J ends were trimmed by 4 bases and 6 bases, with 7 bases remaining between them. CDR1 and CDR2 from the germline V gene are KGHSH and LQKENI. The CDR3 runs to 12 residues. This CDR3 reads CASSRQPNEQFF. The CDR3 DNA follows: TGTGCCAGCTCACGACAGCCCAATGAGCAGTTCTTC.